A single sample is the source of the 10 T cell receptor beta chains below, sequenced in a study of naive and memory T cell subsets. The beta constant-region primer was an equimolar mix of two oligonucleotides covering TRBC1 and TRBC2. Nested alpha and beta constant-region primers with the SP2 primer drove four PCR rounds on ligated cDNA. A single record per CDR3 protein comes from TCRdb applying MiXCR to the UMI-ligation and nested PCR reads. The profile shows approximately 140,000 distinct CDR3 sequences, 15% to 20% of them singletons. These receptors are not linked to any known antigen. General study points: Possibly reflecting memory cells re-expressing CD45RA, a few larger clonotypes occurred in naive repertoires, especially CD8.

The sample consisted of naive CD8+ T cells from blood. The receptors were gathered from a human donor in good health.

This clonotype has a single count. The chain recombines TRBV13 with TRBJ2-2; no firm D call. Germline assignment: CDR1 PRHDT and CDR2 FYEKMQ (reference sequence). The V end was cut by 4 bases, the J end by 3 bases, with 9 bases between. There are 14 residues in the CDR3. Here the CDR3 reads CASSSMADTGELFF. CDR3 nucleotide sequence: TGTGCCAGCAGCTCCATGGCGGACACCGGGGAGCTGTTTTTT.

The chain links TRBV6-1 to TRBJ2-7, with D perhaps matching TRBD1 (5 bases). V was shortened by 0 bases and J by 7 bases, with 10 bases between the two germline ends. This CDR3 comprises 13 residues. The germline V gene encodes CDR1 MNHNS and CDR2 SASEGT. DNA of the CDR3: TGTGCCAGCAGTGAAGCAGGGGTGGTGGAGCAGTACTTC. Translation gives CASSEAGVVEQYF.

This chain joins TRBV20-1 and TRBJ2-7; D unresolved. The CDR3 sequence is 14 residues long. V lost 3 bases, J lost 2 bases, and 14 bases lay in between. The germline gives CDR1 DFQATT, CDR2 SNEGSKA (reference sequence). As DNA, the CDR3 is TGCAGTGCTAGTGAGAACCCTGTGGCCTACGAGCAGTACTTC. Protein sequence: CSASENPVAYEQYF.

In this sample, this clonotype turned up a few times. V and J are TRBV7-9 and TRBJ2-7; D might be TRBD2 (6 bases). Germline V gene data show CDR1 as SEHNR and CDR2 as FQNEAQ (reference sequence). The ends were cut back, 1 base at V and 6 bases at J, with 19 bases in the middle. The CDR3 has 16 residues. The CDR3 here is CASSLGLGGTLLEQYF. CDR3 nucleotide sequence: TGTGCCAGCAGCTTAGGTCTCGGCGGGACTCTCCTCGAGCAGTACTTC.

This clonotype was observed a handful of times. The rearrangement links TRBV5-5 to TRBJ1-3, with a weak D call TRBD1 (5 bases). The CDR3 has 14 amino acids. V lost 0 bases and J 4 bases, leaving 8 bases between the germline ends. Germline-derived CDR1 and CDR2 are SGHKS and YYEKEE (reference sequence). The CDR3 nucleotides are TGTGCCAGCAGCTTGGGACAGACCGGAAACACCATATATTTT. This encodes CASSLGQTGNTIYF.

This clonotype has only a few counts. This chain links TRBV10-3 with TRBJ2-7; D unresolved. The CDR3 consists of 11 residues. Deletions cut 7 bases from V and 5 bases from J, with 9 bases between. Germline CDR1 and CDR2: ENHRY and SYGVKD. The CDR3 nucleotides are TGTGCCATCATGGTTGATGACGAGCAGTACTTC. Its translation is CAIMVDDEQYF.

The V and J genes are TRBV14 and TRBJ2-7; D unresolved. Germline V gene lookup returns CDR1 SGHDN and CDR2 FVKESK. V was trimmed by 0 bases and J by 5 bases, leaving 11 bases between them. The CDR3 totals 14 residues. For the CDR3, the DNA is TGTGCCAGCAGCCAAGACACAGACTTCGACGAGCAGTACTTC. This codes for CASSQDTDFDEQYF.

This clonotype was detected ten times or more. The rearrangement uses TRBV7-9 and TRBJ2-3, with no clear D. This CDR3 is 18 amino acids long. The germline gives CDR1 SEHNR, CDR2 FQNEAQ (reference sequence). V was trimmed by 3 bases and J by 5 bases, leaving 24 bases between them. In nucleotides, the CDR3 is TGTGCCAGCAGCTTCCCGCTTGAAACCGGGTCCGTCGGAGATACGCAGTATTTT. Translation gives CASSFPLETGSVGDTQYF.

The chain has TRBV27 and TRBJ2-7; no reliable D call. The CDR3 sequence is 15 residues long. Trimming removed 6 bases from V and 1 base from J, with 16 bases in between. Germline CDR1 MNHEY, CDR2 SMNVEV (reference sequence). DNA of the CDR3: TGTGCCAGCAGATATTACAACCTGGGGTCCTACGAGCAGTACTTC. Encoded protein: CASRYYNLGSYEQYF.

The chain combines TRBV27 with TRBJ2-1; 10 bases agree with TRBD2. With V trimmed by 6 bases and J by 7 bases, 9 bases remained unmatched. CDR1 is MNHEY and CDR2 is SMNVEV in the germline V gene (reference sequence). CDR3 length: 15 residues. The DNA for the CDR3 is TGTGCCAGCAGGGGAACTAGCGGGGCTTTGAATGAGCAGTTCTTC. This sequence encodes CASRGTSGALNEQFF.